The next 30 T cell receptor beta chains were all read from a single sample in a study of vaccination and CD4 T cells after COVID-19 (dated by TCRdb to 2022 to 2024). Library preparation used PCR. Reads for this sample came from an Illumina iSeq 100. TCRdb reran the public reads through fastp at Q25 and MiXCR, keeping productive beta chains. Each CDR3 protein appears once, grouped with its most common genes and DNA. Counted in this sample were around 16,000 distinct CDR3 sequences; around 66% of them appeared once. Around 1.1% of the sample is held by the ten biggest clonotypes. The source material was CD4+ T cells from blood, sampled after SARS-CoV-2 vaccination. The receptors originated from a human donor who had recovered from COVID-19.

This clonotype turned up a few times. The chain carries TRBV20-1 and TRBJ1-5, with a possible D match to TRBD1 (6 bases). V was shortened by 3 bases and J by 3 bases, with 12 bases between the two germline ends. Germline V gene lookup returns CDR1 DFQATT and CDR2 SNEGSKA (reference sequence). CDR3 length equals 14 residues. The DNA of the CDR3 is TGCAGTGCTAGTAACAGGGTTAACAATCAGCCCCAGCATTTT. It specifies CSASNRVNNQPQHF.

The chain combines TRBV3-1 with TRBJ1-1, with a possible D match to TRBD1 (6 bases). Germline lookup yields CDR1 LGHDT and CDR2 YNNKEL (reference sequence). The CDR3 has 15 residues. V was shortened by 4 bases and J by 4 bases, with 16 bases between the two germline ends. The chain's CDR3 is CASSPAVGGITEAFF. The DNA of the CDR3 is TGTGCCAGCAGCCCTGCAGTAGGGGGGATCACTGAAGCTTTCTTT.

The CDR3 loop is CASSPNVGANIQYF. The CDR3 DNA is TGTGCCAGCAGCCCTAACGTGGGAGCAAACATTCAGTACTTC. The V and J genes are TRBV7-2 and TRBJ2-4; possibly TRBD2 for D (5 bases). The V gene's germline CDR1 is SGHTA and CDR2 FQGNSA. This CDR3 is 14 amino acids long. Trimming took 5 bases from V and 6 from J, leaving 14 bases between them.

J is TRBJ2-2 and V is TRBV6-4; D not certain. The CDR3 has 15 amino acids. V gave up 5 bases and J gave up 1 base, with 11 bases separating them. The germline CDR1 and CDR2 sequences are MRHNA and SNTAGT. The CDR3, as DNA: TGTGCCAGCAGTCCACACCCAGAGAACACCGGGGAGCTGTTTTTT. This gives the protein CASSPHPENTGELFF.

The chain joins TRBV24-1 to TRBJ2-7; D ambiguous. The CDR3 consists of 16 residues. Trimming cost V 5 bases and J 2 bases, with 18 bases left between them. Germline V gene sequence: CDR1 KGHDR, CDR2 SFDVKD. As DNA, the CDR3 is TGTGCCACCAGTGGCGCAGTCGGGTCGAAGACCTACGAGCAGTACTTC. It is translated as CATSGAVGSKTYEQYF.

This chain connects TRBV20-1 to TRBJ1-2, with D tentatively TRBD1 (5 bases). Germline lookup yields CDR1 DFQATT and CDR2 SNEGSKA (reference sequence). The CDR3 is made up of 12 amino acids. Trimming shortened V by 0 bases and J by 7 bases, and 9 bases separated the two germline ends. CDR3 amino acids: CSAREGHGGYTF. CDR3 DNA: TGCAGTGCTAGAGAGGGGCATGGTGGCTACACCTTC.

This clonotype was detected a few times. The rearrangement uses TRBV28 and TRBJ2-2, with TRBD2 matching 8 bases. The CDR3 is made up of 16 amino acids. V lost 4 bases, J lost 4 bases, and 8 bases stayed unmatched. Looked up from germline, CDR1 is MDHEN and CDR2 is SYDVKM. Here the CDR3 reads CASSSPGTSPTGELFF. The CDR3 nucleotides are TGTGCCAGCAGTTCTCCCGGGACTAGTCCCACCGGGGAGCTGTTTTTT. Filled out from reference TRBV28 and TRBJ2-2, the complete variable domain reads DVKVTQSSRYLVKRTGEKVFLECVQDMDHENMFWYRQDPGLGLRLIYFSYDVKMKEKGDIPEGYSVSREKKERFSLILESASTNQTSMYLCASSSPGTSPTGELFFGEGSRLTVL.

The rearrangement links TRBV12-3 or TRBV12-4 to TRBJ2-2; D uncertain. V lost 0 bases, J lost 4 bases, and 6 bases lay in between. CDR3 length: 14 residues. The CDR3 DNA reads as TGTGCCAGCAGTTTAGCCAGCCTCACCGGGGAGCTGTTTTTT. It yields the protein CASSLASLTGELFF.

The rearrangement uses TRBV11-3 and TRBJ2-3; D is uncertain. This CDR3 has 13 amino acids. V gave up 8 bases and J gave up 3 bases, with 12 bases separating them. The germline gives CDR1 SGHNT, CDR2 YENEEA. CDR3 loop: CASGMSGTDTQYF. DNA of the CDR3: TGTGCCAGCGGGATGTCCGGGACAGATACGCAGTATTTT.

As regards this clonotype: At one end the junction does not follow the germline gene, possibly because of a read error. The V gene is TRBV7-2, the J gene TRBJ2-3; D is unresolved. CDR3 length: 12 amino acids. Germline assignment: CDR1 SGHTA and CDR2 FQGNSA. Written as DNA, the CDR3 is TGTGCCAGCAGCTTAGTACGGGCCACGCAGTCTTTT. Protein: CASSLVRATQSF.

The chain couples TRBV12-3 or TRBV12-4 to TRBJ1-4; perhaps TRBD1 as D (5 bases). The V end was cut by 3 bases, the J end by 8 bases, with 13 bases between. The CDR3 covers 14 residues. In DNA, the CDR3 is TGTGCCAGCAGTTTGCGGGGAGGGGTCGAAAAACTGTTTTTT. It codes for CASSLRGGVEKLFF.

Remarks on this clonotype: The junction differs from germline at one of its ends, possibly a read error. The CDR3 here is CASSPGDGNTIYF. In DNA, the CDR3 is TGTGCTAGCAGCCCCGGGGACGGAAACACCATATATTTT. The V and J genes are TRBV7-7 and TRBJ1-3, with a possible D match to TRBD1 (5 bases). Germline-derived CDR1 and CDR2 are SSHAT and FNYEAQ (reference sequence). The CDR3 runs to 13 residues.

The rearrangement links TRBV5-1 to TRBJ2-4, with 13 bases lining up with TRBD2. Germline loops: CDR1 SGHRS, CDR2 YFSETQ. The J segment lost 2 bases and the V segment lost 3 bases, leaving 14 bases of the junction unmatched. The CDR3 runs 20 residues. In DNA form, the CDR3 reads TGCGCCAGCAGCTCGAGGACTAGCGGGAGCGGGAGCTATTCCAAAAACATTCAGTACTTC. Its translation is CASSSRTSGSGSYSKNIQYF.

The chain uses TRBV7-2 and TRBJ1-2; D unresolved. V was trimmed by 5 bases and J by 6 bases, leaving 10 bases between them. CDR3 length: 12 amino acids. The germline V gene has CDR1 SGHTA and CDR2 FQGNSA. CDR3 bases: TGTGCCAGCAGCCGCGACAACAATGGCTACACCTTC. Protein: CASSRDNNGYTF.

CDR3 sequence reads: CASRPYIIGAVRNTEAFF. CDR3 DNA: TGTGCCAGCAGGCCTTACATAATAGGAGCGGTAAGGAACACTGAAGCTTTCTTT. The rearrangement links TRBV12-3 or TRBV12-4 to TRBJ1-1, with D hard to call. The CDR3 has 18 residues. Trimming took 6 bases from V and 1 from J, leaving 24 bases between them.

The chain links TRBV20-1 to TRBJ1-2; 7 positions agree with TRBD1. The CDR3 spans 14 residues. Looked up from germline, CDR1 is DFQATT and CDR2 is SNEGSKA (reference sequence). The V and J ends lost 0 bases and 2 bases, in that order; junction bases with no gene match: 3. CDR3 sequence reads: CSAREEDRNYGYTF. DNA of the CDR3: TGCAGTGCTAGAGAAGAGGACAGGAACTATGGCTACACCTTC.

The chain recombines TRBV2 with TRBJ1-2, with no clear D. Looked up from germline, CDR1 is SNHLY and CDR2 is FYNNEI. The CDR3 sequence is 14 residues long. The V end was cut by 0 bases, the J end by 4 bases, with 9 bases between. CDR3: CASSEASRAYGYTF. CDR3 DNA: TGTGCCAGCAGTGAAGCTTCGCGGGCCTATGGCTACACCTTC. The full variable domain, in which reference TRBV2 and TRBJ1-2 provide the parts outside the CDR3, is EPEVTQTPSHQVTQMGQEVILRCVPISNHLYFYWYRQILGQKVEFLVSFYNNEISEKSEIFDDQFSVERPDGSNFTLKIRSTKLEDSAMYFCASSEASRAYGYTFGSGTRLTVV.

The chain carries TRBV5-1 and TRBJ1-2, with 7 bases matching TRBD1. Trimming removed 8 bases from V and 1 base from J; junction bases left unmatched: 5. This CDR3 contains 13 residues. Per the germline V gene, CDR1 is SGHRS and CDR2 is YFSETQ. The CDR3 DNA reads TGCGCCAGTACGGGACAGCATAACTATGGCTACACCTTC. It specifies CASTGQHNYGYTF.

The rearrangement links TRBV7-9 to TRBJ2-7; TRBD2 aligns across 7 bases. J lost 4 bases, V lost 5 bases, and 11 bases had no gene match. This CDR3 contains 15 residues. Germline assignment: CDR1 SEHNR and CDR2 FQNEAQ (reference sequence). CDR3: CASSPTAGEAYEQYF. DNA of the CDR3: TGTGCCAGCAGCCCTACCGCGGGAGAGGCGTACGAGCAGTACTTC. Full variable domain (missing parts from reference TRBV7-9 and TRBJ2-7): DTGVSQNPRHKITKRGQNVTFRCDPISEHNRLYWYRQTLGQGPEFLTYFQNEAQLEKSRLLSDRFSAERPKGSFSTLEIQRTEQGDSAMYLCASSPTAGEAYEQYFGPGTRLTVT.

This chain joins TRBV12-3 or TRBV12-4 and TRBJ2-7; D not resolved. There are 11 residues in the CDR3. V dropped 2 bases and J dropped 3 bases, with 2 bases sitting between them. The DNA for the CDR3 is TGTGCCAGCAGTTTAAACTACGAGCAGTACTTC. Amino acid sequence: CASSLNYEQYF.

This clonotype has a handful of counts. The chain has TRBV15 and TRBJ2-6, with D possibly TRBD1 on 5 matching bases. In germline, CDR1 is LNHNV, CDR2 YYDKDF (reference sequence). Trimming cost V 1 base and J 1 base, with 11 bases left between them. CDR3 length: 17 amino acids. CDR3 DNA sequence: TGTGCCACCAGCAGAGCGCCAGGGCGGTCTGGGGCCAACGTCCTGACTTTC. Protein sequence: CATSRAPGRSGANVLTF.

This clonotype has just a few counts. The chain combines TRBV27 with TRBJ1-5; D not resolved. This CDR3 has 11 residues. Looked up from germline, CDR1 is MNHEY and CDR2 is SMNVEV (reference sequence). Trimming removed 7 bases at V and 9 bases at J, with 10 bases between. The CDR3 sequence is CASKLAGPQHF. CDR3 bases: TGTGCCAGCAAGCTCGCGGGGCCCCAGCATTTT.

This clonotype was seen a single time. This chain connects TRBV20-1 to TRBJ1-5, with TRBD1 matching over 7 bases. CDR3 size: 12 residues. The V gene's germline CDR1 is DFQATT and CDR2 SNEGSKA (reference sequence). The J segment lost 5 bases and the V segment lost 6 bases, leaving 4 bases of the junction unmatched. Written as DNA, the CDR3 is TGCAGTGCCTTCACAGGGGATCAGCCCCAGCATTTT. Amino acids: CSAFTGDQPQHF.

This sequence joins TRBV10-3 and TRBJ1-3; maybe TRBD1 (6 bases). The V gene's germline CDR1 is ENHRY and CDR2 SYGVKD. The ends were cut back, 8 bases at V and 1 base at J, with 12 bases in the middle. This CDR3 has 14 residues. The CDR3 nucleotides are TGTGCCATCGAGGACAGTGTTTCTGGAAACACCATATATTTT. Translated, it gives CAIEDSVSGNTIYF.

The chain is built from TRBV27 and TRBJ2-2; 9 bases line up with TRBD2. Germline V gene data show CDR1 as MNHEY and CDR2 as SMNVEV (reference sequence). V trimming: 3 bases; J trimming: 7 bases; junction bases outside the gene matches: 3. The CDR3 consists of 14 residues. The CDR3 coding sequence is TGTGCCAGCAGTTTGCTAGCGGGAAGCGGGGAGCTGTTTTTT. It translates to CASSLLAGSGELFF.

The rearrangement joins TRBV7-3 to TRBJ2-2; D is possibly TRBD2 (7 bases). Germline values: CDR1 SGHTA, CDR2 FQGTGA. Trimming took off 3 bases at V and 4 bases at J, with 9 bases between the two ends. The length of the CDR3 is 14 residues. The CDR3 DNA reads TGTGCCAGCAGCTTCGGGGGGCCCACCGGGGAGCTGTTTTTT. Translation: CASSFGGPTGELFF.

The chain carries TRBV20-1 and TRBJ2-7; D not certain. The CDR3 has 16 amino acids. Germline-derived CDR1 and CDR2 are DFQATT and SNEGSKA (reference sequence). V was clipped by 3 bases and J by 3 bases, with 21 bases between them. In nucleotides, the CDR3 is TGCAGTGCTAGGCGCACGGGCCTACTTAAACACTACGAGCAGTACTTC. Protein product: CSARRTGLLKHYEQYF.

The J gene is TRBJ1-3, the V gene TRBV24-1; the D gene is possibly TRBD1 (6 bases). This CDR3 spans 16 amino acids. V dropped 3 bases and J dropped 2 bases, with 13 bases sitting between them. The germline V gene has CDR1 KGHDR and CDR2 SFDVKD. CDR3 amino acids: CATSDRNRVPGNTIYF. In DNA form, the CDR3 reads TGTGCCACCAGTGATAGAAACAGGGTACCTGGAAACACCATATATTTT.

The J gene is TRBJ2-5, the V gene TRBV30, with D possibly being TRBD2 (5 bases). The CDR3 runs 13 residues. Trimming removed 0 bases at V and 5 bases at J, with 10 bases between. Germline CDR1 and CDR2: GTSNPN and SVGIG (reference sequence). CDR3 protein: CAWSVRGMETQYF. In nucleotides, the CDR3 is TGTGCCTGGAGTGTACGAGGGATGGAGACCCAGTACTTC. Drawing the rest from reference TRBV30 and TRBJ2-5, the complete variable domain is SQTIHQWPATLVQPVGSPLSLECTVEGTSNPNLYWYRQAAGRGLQLLFYSVGIGQISSEVPQNLSASRPQDRQFILSSKKLLLSDSGFYLCAWSVRGMETQYFGPGTRLLVL.

There are a few counts of this clonotype. The chain joins TRBV5-4 to TRBJ2-7, with 12 bases matching TRBD2. V shed 0 bases and J 6 bases; nucleotides not matched to a gene: 7. This CDR3 comprises 16 residues. The germline gives CDR1 SGHNT, CDR2 YYREEE (reference sequence). CDR3 bases: TGTGCCAGCAGCTTGGTTGCTAGCGGGAGGGCTCGCGAGCAGTACTTC. This sequence encodes CASSLVASGRAREQYF.